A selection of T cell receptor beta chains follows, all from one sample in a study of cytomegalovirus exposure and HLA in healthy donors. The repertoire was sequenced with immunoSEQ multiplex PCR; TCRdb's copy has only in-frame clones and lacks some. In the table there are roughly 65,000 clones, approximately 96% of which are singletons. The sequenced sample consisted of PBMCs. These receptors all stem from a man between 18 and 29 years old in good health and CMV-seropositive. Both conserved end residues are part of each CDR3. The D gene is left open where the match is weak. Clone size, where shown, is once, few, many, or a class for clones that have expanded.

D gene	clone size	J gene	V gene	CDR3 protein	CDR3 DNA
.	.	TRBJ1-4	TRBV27	CASSLRGFTDEKLFF	TGTGCCAGCAGTTTGCGGGGGTTTACGGATGAAAAACTGTTTTTT
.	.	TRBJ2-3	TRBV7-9	CASSRTGGDTDTQYF	TGTGCCAGCAGCCGTACCGGGGGAGACACAGATACGCAGTATTTT
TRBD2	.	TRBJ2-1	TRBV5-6	CASSLGLAGGNEQFF	TGTGCCAGCAGCTTGGGACTAGCGGGGGGCAATGAGCAGTTCTTC
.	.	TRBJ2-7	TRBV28	CASSSLYEQYF	TGTGCCAGCAGTTCCCTTTACGAGCAGTACTTC
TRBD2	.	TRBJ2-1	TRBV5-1	CASSSGWGRGSGEQFF	TGCGCCAGCAGCTCCGGGTGGGGACGCGGGAGTGGTGAGCAGTTCTTC
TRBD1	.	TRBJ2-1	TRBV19	CASSILDRDYNEQFF	TGTGCCAGTAGTATTTTGGACAGGGACTACAATGAGCAGTTCTTC
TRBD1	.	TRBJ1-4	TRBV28	CASSTDRASNEKLFF	TGTGCCAGCAGTACTGACAGGGCGTCTAATGAAAAACTGTTTTTT
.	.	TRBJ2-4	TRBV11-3	CASSSGTMRNIQYF	TGTGCCAGCAGCTCCGGGACAATGAGAAACATTCAGTACTTC
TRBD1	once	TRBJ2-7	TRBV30	CAWSGFETGGHEQYF	TGTGCCTGGAGTGGTTTTGAGACAGGGGGCCACGAGCAGTACTTC
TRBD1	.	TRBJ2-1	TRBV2	CATSTGGYNEQFF	TGTGCCACCTCGACAGGGGGCTACAATGAGCAGTTCTTC
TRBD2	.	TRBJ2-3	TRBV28	CASTPSGRGTDTQYF	TGTGCCAGCACACCTAGCGGGAGGGGCACAGATACGCAGTATTTT
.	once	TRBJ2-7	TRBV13	CASSPTPFGYEQYF	TGTGCCAGCAGTCCAACACCCTTTGGCTACGAGCAGTACTTC
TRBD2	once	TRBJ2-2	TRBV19	CASNAGRGTGELFF	TGTGCCAGTAACGCTGGGAGGGGAACCGGGGAGCTGTTTTTT
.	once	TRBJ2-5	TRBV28	CASSPDYQETQYF	TGTGCCAGCAGCCCGGACTACCAAGAGACCCAGTACTTC
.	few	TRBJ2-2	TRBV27	CASSLWGAGELFF	TGTGCCAGCAGTTTATGGGGGGCCGGGGAGCTGTTTTTT
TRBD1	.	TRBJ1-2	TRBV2	CASSTGGYGYTF	TGTGCCAGCAGTACAGGGGGATATGGCTACACCTTC
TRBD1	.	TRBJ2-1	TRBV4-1	CASSYPDREGYEQFF	TGCGCCAGCAGCTACCCGGACAGGGAAGGGTATGAGCAGTTCTTC
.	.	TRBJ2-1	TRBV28	CASSPVLVTILSSYNEQFF	TGTGCCAGCAGTCCAGTACTAGTTACCATCCTGAGCTCCTACAATGAGCAGTTCTTC
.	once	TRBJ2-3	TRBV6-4	CASSDSVAASTDTQYF	TGTGCCAGCAGTGACTCGGTAGCGGCTAGCACAGATACGCAGTATTTT
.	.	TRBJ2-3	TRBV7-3	CASSFLGTDTQYF	TGTGCCAGCAGCTTCCTAGGAACAGATACGCAGTATTTT
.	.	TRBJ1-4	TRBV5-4	CASSLAGLGEKLFF	TGTGCTAGCAGCTTGGCAGGGTTGGGGGAAAAACTGTTTTTT
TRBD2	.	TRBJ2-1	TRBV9	CASSPTGTSASYNEQFF	TGTGCCAGCAGCCCGACCGGGACTAGCGCTTCCTACAATGAGCAGTTCTTC
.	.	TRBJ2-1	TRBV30	CAWIELTGVGNEQFF	TGTGCCTGGATAGAGTTGACGGGGGTGGGCAATGAGCAGTTCTTC
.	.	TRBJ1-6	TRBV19	CASRGGDSYNSPLHF	TGTGCCAGCCGGGGGGGGGACTCCTATAATTCACCCCTCCACTTT
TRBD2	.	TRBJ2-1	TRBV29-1	CSVLGLAGNNEQFF	TGCAGCGTCCTCGGACTAGCGGGGAACAATGAGCAGTTCTTC
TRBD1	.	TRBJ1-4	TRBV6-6	CASSRMTGTVNEKLFF	TGTGCCAGCAGCCGAATGACCGGGACAGTCAATGAAAAACTGTTTTTT
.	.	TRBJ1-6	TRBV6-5	CASSYRTRNNSPLHF	TGTGCCAGCAGTTACCGGACAAGGAATAATTCACCCCTCCACTTT
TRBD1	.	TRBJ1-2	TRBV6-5	CASSYDGGQSNYGYTF	TGTGCCAGCAGTTACGATGGGGGACAGTCTAACTATGGCTACACCTTC
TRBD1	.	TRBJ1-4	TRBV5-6	CASSGPGTAQTTNEKLFF	TGTGCCAGCAGCGGCCCCGGGACAGCCCAAACAACTAATGAAAAACTGTTTTTT
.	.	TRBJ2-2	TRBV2	CASSGNSPLLRGAGELFF	TGTGCCAGCAGTGGTAACTCCCCCCTTTTGCGGGGAGCCGGGGAGCTGTTTTTT
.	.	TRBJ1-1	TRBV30	CAWSAQGLPEAFF	TGTGCCTGGAGTGCACAGGGTTTACCTGAAGCTTTCTTT
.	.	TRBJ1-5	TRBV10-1	CASSEQPNQPQHF	TGCGCCAGCAGTGAACAGCCTAATCAGCCCCAGCATTTT
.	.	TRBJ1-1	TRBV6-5	CASSPDTENTEAFF	TGTGCCAGCAGTCCCGACACCGAGAACACTGAAGCTTTCTTT
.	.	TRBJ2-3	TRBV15	CATSRDLLVAGDTQYF	TGTGCCACCAGCAGAGACCTCCTAGTGGCTGGGGATACGCAGTATTTT
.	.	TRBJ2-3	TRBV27	CASSLAPRGSDTQYF	TGTGCCAGCAGTTTGGCCCCCCGGGGTTCAGATACGCAGTATTTT
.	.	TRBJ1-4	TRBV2	CASRRFSNEKLFF	TGTGCCAGCAGGAGGTTTAGTAATGAAAAACTGTTTTTT
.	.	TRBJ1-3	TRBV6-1	CASSVSGNTIYF	TGTGCCAGTTCTGTCTCTGGAAACACCATATATTTT
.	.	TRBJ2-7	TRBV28	CASSFTQESSYEQYF	TGTGCCAGCAGTTTTACACAGGAGAGCTCCTACGAGCAGTACTTC
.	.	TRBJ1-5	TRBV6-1	CASSERGTSLYSNQPQHF	TGTGCCAGCAGTGAAAGAGGCACGTCCCTCTATAGCAATCAGCCCCAGCATTTT
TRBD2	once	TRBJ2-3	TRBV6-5	CASSYRGGRADTQYF	TGTGCCAGCAGTTATCGGGGGGGCCGGGCAGATACGCAGTATTTT
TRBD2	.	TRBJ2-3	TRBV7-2	CASSGGGDTQYF	TGTGCCAGTAGCGGGGGGGGAGATACGCAGTATTTT
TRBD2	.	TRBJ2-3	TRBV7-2	CASSLSSGGADTQYF	TGTGCCAGCAGCCTCTCTAGCGGGGGCGCAGATACGCAGTATTTT
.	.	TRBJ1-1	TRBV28	CASSLLSGYTEAFF	TGTGCCAGCAGTTTATTATCGGGTTATACTGAAGCTTTCTTT
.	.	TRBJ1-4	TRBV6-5	CASSPSGATNEKLFF	TGTGCCAGCAGTCCGTCAGGGGCAACTAATGAAAAACTGTTTTTT
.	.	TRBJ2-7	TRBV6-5	CASTQTGEQYF	TGTGCCAGCACCCAGACGGGGGAGCAGTACTTC
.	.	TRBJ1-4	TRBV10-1	CASSFGEHNEKLFF	TGCGCCAGCAGTTTCGGAGAGCATAATGAAAAACTGTTTTTT